The 3 T cell receptor beta chains listed next were all sequenced from one sample in a study of identical twins. One entry per CDR3 protein, called by TCRdb with MiXCR from the 5' RACE reads. The sample records 450,000 to 600,000 distinct CDR3 sequences, 20% to 25% being singletons. The sample was also reused in another study, on yellow fever vaccine responses in identical twins.

Material: CD4+ T cells sorted from blood. These receptors were obtained from a young woman in good health.

This clonotype turned up a few times. This chain joins TRBV2 and TRBJ2-2; 8 bases line up with TRBD2. V lost 8 bases to trimming and J lost 4 bases; unmatched junction nucleotides: 6. The length of the CDR3 is 14 residues. Germline CDR1 reads SNHLY; CDR2 reads FYNNEI. The CDR3 spells CASSRAGVTGELFF. The CDR3 DNA is TGTGCCAGCTCCCGAGCGGGGGTCACCGGGGAGCTGTTTTTT.

This CDR3 reads CSHKPGGETQYF. CDR3 coding DNA: TGCAGCCACAAGCCAGGGGGGGAGACCCAGTACTTC. The V gene is TRBV29-1, the J gene TRBJ2-5; TRBD1 might be the D (7 bases). The CDR3 extends over 12 amino acids. Germline CDR1 SQVTM, CDR2 ANQGSEA. Trimming took 8 bases from V and 5 from J, leaving 15 bases between them.

This clonotype came up a few times. The gene calls are TRBV2 and TRBJ2-1, with D perhaps matching TRBD1 (5 bases). The V gene lost 5 bases and the J gene lost 4 bases, with 12 bases spanning the gap. Germline CDR1 is SNHLY and CDR2 is FYNNEI. CDR3 length equals 14 residues. CDR3 DNA: TGTGCCAGCAGTCCTAACAGGAGATACAATGAGCAGTTCTTC. Protein product: CASSPNRRYNEQFF.